This T cell receptor beta chain was observed in a study of blood T cell repertoires in COVID-19. Libraries were prepared by immunoSEQ multiplex PCR; TCRdb keeps only in-frame clonotypes and omits some of them. The sample records roughly 23,000 clones, 94% being singletons. The CDR3 runs to 14 residues. Germline V CDR1 and CDR2: LNHDA, SQIVND (reference sequence). Trimming left V 6 bases short and J 0 bases short, with 8 bases between. The sequence came from a woman in her fifties or sixties with active COVID-19. The chain combines TRBV19 with TRBJ2-2, with D tentatively TRBD2 (6 bases). Sequencing was performed on peripheral blood. CDR3: CASRGTANTGELFF. The CDR3 coding sequence is TGTGCCAGTAGGGGGACTGCGAACACCGGGGAGCTGTTTTTT.